These T cell receptor beta chains were read from a single sample in a study of identical twins. TCRdb passed the 5' RACE reads through MiXCR, listing each CDR3 protein once. The repertoire includes hundreds of thousands of distinct CDR3 sequences, around 21% of them detected once, and 4% to 4.5% sits in the top ten. This sample was shared with a second study, whose subject was T cells expressing NK-cell markers.

Sequenced sample: PBMCs. Receptor source: a woman under 30 in good health. Both conserved end residues are part of each CDR3. Fields, in order: J gene, V gene, D gene, clone size, CDR3 protein, CDR3 DNA. A D gene is named only where the DNA matches it firmly. Size is stated for part of the rows, as once, few or many counts, or as a class when the clone is expanded.

TRBJ2-3 TRBV4-3 NA NA CASSEVYPPKVDTQYF TGCGCCAGCAGCGAAGTTTACCCACCTAAGGTAGATACGCAGTATTTT
TRBJ2-3 TRBV29-1 NA few CSVDTGTGPQYF TGCAGCGTTGATACCGGGACTGGGCCGCAGTATTTT
TRBJ2-5 TRBV12-3/TRBV12-4 TRBD1 few CASSFGQGARETQYF TGTGCCAGCAGTTTTGGACAGGGGGCGCGAGAGACCCAGTACTTC
TRBJ2-5 TRBV7-8 NA few CASSLARVGGDRQETQYF TGTGCCAGCAGCTTAGCGCGGGTAGGCGGGGACCGCCAAGAGACCCAGTACTTC
TRBJ2-7 TRBV20-1 NA many CSARVGKSYEQYF TGCAGTGCTAGGGTCGGCAAATCCTACGAGCAGTACTTC
TRBJ2-5 TRBV5-1 NA NA CASSYAGAIGETQYF TGCGCCAGCAGCTATGCAGGGGCAATTGGAGAGACCCAGTACTTC
TRBJ1-5 TRBV2 NA NA CASMMVLASSNQPQHF TGTGCCAGCATGATGGTCCTTGCTTCTTCCAATCAGCCCCAGCATTTT
TRBJ2-1 TRBV20-1 TRBD1 NA CSARDLQGGYSYNEQFF TGCAGTGCTAGAGATCTACAGGGGGGTTATTCCTACAATGAGCAGTTCTTC
TRBJ2-7 TRBV2 NA NA CATSSGPYEQYF TGTGCCACCAGCTCAGGCCCCTACGAGCAGTACTTC
TRBJ1-2 TRBV11-2 NA NA CASSLDGAVGYGYTF TGTGCCAGCAGCTTAGATGGGGCGGTAGGCTATGGCTACACCTTC
TRBJ2-7 TRBV15 NA many CATSSKQGVEYEQYF TGTGCCACCAGCTCTAAGCAGGGAGTCGAGTACGAGCAGTACTTC
TRBJ2-3 TRBV29-1 NA many CSLRHISTDTQYF TGCAGCCTTCGACACATTAGCACAGATACGCAGTATTTT
TRBJ1-2 TRBV27 NA few CASSPIGGVRGYTF TGTGCCAGCAGTCCAATCGGGGGAGTACGGGGCTACACCTTC
TRBJ1-1 TRBV7-9 NA NA CASSPPTSSEAFF TGTGCCAGCAGCCCTCCGACAAGCTCTGAAGCTTTCTTT
TRBJ2-3 TRBV20-1 NA many CSARDVATDTQYF TGCAGTGCTAGAGATGTCGCCACAGATACGCAGTATTTT
TRBJ2-2 TRBV10-3 NA NA CAIRGSGELFF TGTGCCATCAGGGGATCCGGGGAGCTGTTTTTT
TRBJ2-5 TRBV6-5 NA NA CASSYGSSTPQETQYF TGTGCCAGCAGTTACGGGTCCTCCACCCCCCAAGAGACCCAGTACTTC
TRBJ2-7 TRBV7-2 NA NA CASSLAALSYEQYF TGTGCCAGCAGCTTGGCCGCACTATCCTACGAGCAGTACTTC
TRBJ2-5 TRBV12-3/TRBV12-4 NA NA CASSFAGRQETQYF TGTGCCAGCAGTTTCGCGGGGCGGCAAGAGACCCAGTACTTC
TRBJ2-2 TRBV9 NA NA CASSVAGTNTGELFF TGTGCCAGCAGCGTAGCGGGGACGAACACCGGGGAGCTGTTTTTT
TRBJ2-1 TRBV4-3 NA few CASSQDTGAWGEQFF TGCGCCAGCAGCCAAGATACGGGGGCATGGGGGGAGCAGTTCTTC
TRBJ2-4 TRBV5-1 NA NA CASRGAGNIQYF TGCGCCAGCCGGGGGGCAGGAAACATTCAGTACTTC
TRBJ1-1 TRBV20-1 NA NA CSASSRGPVSEAFF TGCAGTGCTAGCAGTAGGGGACCGGTCTCTGAAGCTTTCTTT
TRBJ2-5 TRBV20-1 NA NA CSARMLQLQETQYF TGCAGTGCTAGAATGTTACAACTACAAGAGACCCAGTACTTC
TRBJ1-1 TRBV5-1 NA NA CASSWGGTLNTEAFF TGCGCCAGCAGCTGGGGTGGGACTCTGAACACTGAAGCTTTCTTT
TRBJ2-3 TRBV29-1 NA few CSVESSTDTQYF TGCAGCGTTGAAAGCAGCACAGATACGCAGTATTTT
TRBJ2-3 TRBV10-1 NA NA CASGTGDTQYF TGCGCCAGCGGGACGGGGGATACGCAGTATTTT
TRBJ2-7 TRBV12-3/TRBV12-4 NA NA CASSPRESSSYEQYF TGTGCCAGCAGTCCCCGGGAGAGCAGCTCCTACGAGCAGTACTTC
TRBJ2-5 TRBV5-6 NA NA CASSLRRQGTQYF TGTGCCAGCAGCTTGAGACGCCAGGGGACCCAGTACTTC
TRBJ2-5 TRBV6-1 NA few CASTQGGTETQYF TGTGCCAGCACCCAAGGGGGGACGGAGACCCAGTACTTC
TRBJ1-4 TRBV20-1 TRBD1 NA CSARGRTGEEKLFF TGCAGTGCTAGAGGGCGGACAGGGGAGGAAAAACTGTTTTTT
TRBJ2-3 TRBV11-1 TRBD2 NA CASSFPPGTSGGMDTQYF TGTGCCAGCAGCTTCCCTCCCGGGACTAGCGGTGGTATGGATACGCAGTATTTT
TRBJ2-2 TRBV12-3/TRBV12-4 TRBD2 once CASSFGGRDGGELFF TGTGCCAGCAGTTTTGGTGGGAGGGACGGCGGGGAGCTGTTTTTT
TRBJ2-4 TRBV2 NA NA CATHGGYENIQYF TGTGCCACCCATGGTGGGTACGAAAACATTCAGTACTTC
TRBJ2-7 TRBV20-1 NA NA CSAAATPGEPPYEQYF TGCAGTGCTGCGGCTACCCCCGGGGAACCCCCCTACGAGCAGTACTTC
TRBJ2-3 TRBV12-3/TRBV12-4 NA NA CASSFEAPPSTDTQYF TGTGCCAGCAGCTTTGAGGCGCCCCCGAGCACAGATACGCAGTATTTT